The 19 T cell receptor beta chains given below trace back to one sample, sequenced in a study of metastatic and nonmetastatic thyroid tumors. Before thyroid surgery, none of the patients had received any treatment. TCRdb reprocessed the PCR reads using MiXCR. The data contain 30,000 to 35,000 clones, approximately 19% of them singletons. Sequencing used blood. These receptor sequences come from a female donor with papillary thyroid cancer or a benign thyroid nodule (not recorded which). Some clones in this sample may be carry-over from other donors' samples.

A note on this clone: One junction end disagrees with the germline gene, perhaps due to a read error. V gene TRBV3-1 combines with J gene TRBJ2-4; the match to TRBD1 covers 9 bases. Germline assignment: CDR1 LGHDT and CDR2 YNNKEL (reference sequence). The CDR3 spans 13 residues. The CDR3 spells CASSQEYRGPWNF. In DNA, the CDR3 is TGTGCCAGCAGCCAAGAATACAGGGGGCCGTGGAACTTC.

The sample holds a few counts of this clone. This sequence joins TRBV28 and TRBJ2-5; TRBD2 aligns across 9 bases. CDR3 length: 16 residues. V lost 3 bases, J lost 2 bases, and 7 bases stayed unmatched. Germline CDR1 reads MDHEN; CDR2 reads SYDVKM. CDR3 in amino acids: CASSLGGSGGQETQYF. The CDR3 region has the DNA TGTGCCAGCAGTTTGGGAGGTAGCGGGGGACAAGAGACCCAGTACTTC.

This clone was detected ten times or more. The identical CDR3 is also encoded by other nucleotide sequences in the sample. This sequence joins TRBV5-5 and TRBJ1-5, with D hard to call. V was clipped by 4 bases and J by 1 base, with 9 bases between them. The CDR3 runs 14 residues. Per the germline V gene, CDR1 is SGHKS and CDR2 is YYEKEE (reference sequence). This CDR3 is CASSGRVSNQPQHF. CDR3 DNA: TGTGCCAGCAGCGGTAGGGTAAGCAATCAGCCCCAGCATTTT.

This clone has a count of ten or more. A read error may explain this, as a much larger clone is one base away. V is TRBV4-1 and J is TRBJ1-5; D unclear. From germline, CDR1 is MGHRA and CDR2 YSYEKL. The CDR3 totals 16 residues. The CDR3 sequence: CASSQDPGGGNRPQHF. CDR3 bases: TGCGCCAGCAGCCAAGACCCGGGAGGAGGCAATCGGCCCCAGCATTTT.

A word on this clone: One base away lies a much larger clone, so this may be a sequencing read error. This sample also contains other DNA sequences that code for the same CDR3. The chain recombines TRBV18 with TRBJ2-7; 7 positions match TRBD2. The germline V gene encodes CDR1 KGHSH and CDR2 LQKENI. The CDR3 consists of 13 residues. The CDR3 DNA reads TGTGCTAGCTCACCAGCGGGGTACTACGAGCAGTACTTC. Its protein product is CASSPAGYYEQYF.

This clone was recorded only once. This chain links TRBV7-3 with TRBJ2-2; a weak D match, TRBD2 (6 bases). This CDR3 has 13 amino acids. Germline V gene sequence: CDR1 SGHTA, CDR2 FQGTGA. Trimming left V 2 bases short and J 7 bases short, with 8 bases between. CDR3 amino acids: CASSLGRGGELFF. For the CDR3, the DNA is TGTGCCAGCAGCTTAGGGCGGGGCGGGGAGCTGTTTTTT.

This chain links TRBV3-1 with TRBJ1-2; D perhaps matches TRBD1 (5 bases). This CDR3 spans 14 amino acids. Deletions cut 3 bases from V and 5 bases from J, with 13 bases between. Looked up from germline, CDR1 is LGHDT and CDR2 is YNNKEL (reference sequence). The CDR3 DNA is TGTGCCAGCAGCCAGGCCGGGACCGAGTATGGCTACACCTTC. It specifies CASSQAGTEYGYTF.

By share, this clone ranks as medium-sized. This sequence joins TRBV6-1 and TRBJ1-2; D is undetermined. The CDR3 totals 15 residues. V was shortened by 6 bases and J by 2 bases, with 16 bases between the two germline ends. Germline CDR1 is MNHNS and CDR2 is SASEGT. CDR3 sequence (DNA): TGTGCCAGCAGCAAACTCCCGACGGACAACTATGGCTACACCTTC. Its protein product is CASSKLPTDNYGYTF.

This clone was recorded many times. This sequence joins TRBV9 and TRBJ2-7; 10 nucleotides align to TRBD1. Germline lookup yields CDR1 SGDLS and CDR2 YYNGEE. Trimming removed 0 bases from V and 4 bases from J; junction bases left unmatched: 4. This CDR3 has 15 residues. The CDR3 region is CASSVEWDRGYEQYF. CDR3 DNA sequence: TGTGCCAGCAGCGTAGAGTGGGACAGGGGTTACGAGCAGTACTTC.

This clone was seen ten or more times. The J gene is TRBJ1-4, the V gene TRBV6-1; tentative D call: TRBD1 (5 bases). CDR1 and CDR2 from the germline V gene are MNHNS and SASEGT. The CDR3 contains 14 residues. V was trimmed by 6 bases and J by 5 bases, leaving 13 bases between them. The CDR3 DNA follows: TGTGCCAGCAGGAACGACAGAGAAAATGAAAAACTGTTTTTT. Translation gives CASRNDRENEKLFF.

This sequence joins TRBV20-1 and TRBJ2-1; the D is unclear. From germline, CDR1 is DFQATT and CDR2 SNEGSKA (reference sequence). CDR3 length: 11 amino acids. V lost 3 bases to trimming and J lost 6 bases, with 6 bases between them. CDR3 in DNA: TGCAGTGCTAGTAGCCCCAATGAGCAGTTCTTC. Translation gives CSASSPNEQFF.

This clone appeared a few times. The chain recombines TRBV6-1 with TRBJ1-6; a possible D gene is TRBD1 (6 bases). CDR3 length equals 13 residues. CDR1 and CDR2 (germline): MNHNS, SASEGT. The V gene lost 6 bases and the J gene lost 6 bases, with 9 bases spanning the gap. As DNA, the CDR3 is TGTGCCAGCAGCCAGGACAGTAATTCACCCCTCCACTTT. This gives the protein CASSQDSNSPLHF.

This chain links TRBV6-9 with TRBJ2-2, with TRBD2 identical over 7 bases. This CDR3 has 15 amino acids. CDR1 and CDR2 from the germline V gene are MNHGY and SVAAGI. Losses at the gene ends were 8 bases for V and 0 bases for J; bases not matched to a gene: 6. The CDR3 protein is CASSAGGSNTGELFF. CDR3 bases: TGTGCCAGCTCGGCCGGGGGGTCGAACACCGGGGAGCTGTTTTTT.

In this sample, this clone turned up many times. The chain couples TRBV27 to TRBJ1-1; TRBD1 agrees at 7 bases. The V gene's germline CDR1 is MNHEY and CDR2 SMNVEV (reference sequence). Trimming removed 4 bases from V and 11 bases from J; junction bases left unmatched: 7. The CDR3 sequence is 12 residues long. CDR3 sequence reads: CASSSDRVGAFF. The CDR3, as DNA: TGTGCCAGCAGTTCCGACAGGGTGGGGGCTTTCTTT.

This clone is deemed medium-sized. The chain links TRBV19 to TRBJ1-5; 7 bases are a match to TRBD1. V trimming: 2 bases; J trimming: 6 bases; junction bases outside the gene matches: 4. CDR1 and CDR2 (germline): LNHDA, SQIVND (reference sequence). The CDR3 extends over 14 amino acids. The CDR3 sequence is CASSISQGGQPQHF. The DNA for the CDR3 is TGTGCCAGTAGTATAAGTCAGGGGGGTCAGCCCCAGCATTTT. Supplemented by reference TRBV19 and TRBJ1-5, the full variable domain reads DGGITQSPKYLFRKEGQNVTLSCEQNLNHDAMYWYRQDPGQGLRLIYYSQIVNDFQKGDIAEGYSVSREKKESFPLTVTSAQKNPTAFYLCASSISQGGQPQHFGDGTRLSIL.

This clone was observed a handful of times. The chain recombines TRBV10-3 with TRBJ1-2, with TRBD1 matching over 8 bases. The CDR3 loop spans 15 amino acids. Germline CDR1 reads ENHRY; CDR2 reads SYGVKD. J lost 7 bases, V lost 3 bases, and 10 bases had no gene match. The CDR3 nucleotides are TGTGCCATCAGTGACCCCGGACAGGGCTTTGGTGGCTACACCTTC. Translation gives CAISDPGQGFGGYTF.

This clone was seen only a few times. At one boundary the junction diverges from the germline segment, which might be a read error. The rearrangement joins TRBV28 to TRBJ2-1; D might be TRBD1 or TRBD2, each matching 5 bases. This CDR3 is 14 amino acids long. CDR1 and CDR2 (germline): MDHEN, SYDVKM. The CDR3 nucleotides read TGTGCCGGCAGCTGGGGACCTTCCTACAATGAGCAGTTCTTC. Its translation: CAGSWGPSYNEQFF.

This clone has only a few counts. V is TRBV15 and J is TRBJ1-5; 7 positions match TRBD1. Losses at the gene ends were 0 bases for V and 7 bases for J; bases not matched to a gene: 6. Germline CDR1 reads LNHNV; CDR2 reads YYDKDF (reference sequence). The CDR3 runs 15 residues. CDR3 amino acids: CATSRDDREGQPQHF. The CDR3 nucleotides read TGTGCCACCAGCAGAGACGACAGGGAGGGACAGCCCCAGCATTTT.

This clone was found many times. V usage is TRBV20-1 and J usage is TRBJ1-1; D gene unclear. Germline-derived CDR1 and CDR2 are DFQATT and SNEGSKA (reference sequence). The V end was cut by 0 bases, the J end by 1 base, with 6 bases between. The length of the CDR3 is 13 residues. CDR3 sequence: CSAREPKNTEAFF. In nucleotides, the CDR3 is TGCAGTGCTAGAGAACCTAAGAACACTGAAGCTTTCTTT.